The T cell receptor (beta chain) described here comes from a study of blood T cell repertoires in COVID-19. Looking at the study overall: Sites across the United States, Italy and Spain contributed samples from acute and convalescent COVID-19. From T cells, B-cell-depleted T cells, or PBMCs came the material, which was cDNA or gDNA.

Trimming pared 10 bases from V and 3 bases from J, leaving 16 bases between. CDR1 and CDR2 from the germline V gene are MNHEY and SVGAGI. This CDR3 has 14 amino acids. Authors' processing steps: It was from reference gene primer amplification that nucleated cell counts were estimated. Method: immunoSEQ multiplex PCR; TCRdb's copy keeps in-frame clones and lacks some. V, J and clone size are those of that table, while D and trimming were read from the DNA. Found here are 120,000 to 150,000 clones, 70% to 90% of them singletons; the top ten hold under 15%. The receptor's source is a man between 60 and 75 years old with active or convalescent COVID-19. This chain joins TRBV6-5 and TRBJ1-5; perhaps TRBD1 as D (6 bases). The sequenced sample consisted of peripheral blood. The CDR3 sequence: CATRRGNVNQPQHF. CDR3 DNA sequence: TGTGCCACCCGAAGGGGGAATGTCAATCAGCCCCAGCATTTT.